The T cell receptor beta chain under discussion was sequenced for a study of shared clonotypes between healthy human individuals. Study-level points and caveats: Investigators collected only blood, and repertoires in tissues likely differ. An effect of sequencing depth on clonotype sharing among donors was expected.

As to this clone: Its antigen remains unidentified.

Each subset's genomic DNA was split evenly across several immunoSEQ plates. Source study methods: Filtering differed, since immunoSEQ gave only junction sequences and no quality scores. Sequencing was performed with immunoSEQ multiplex PCR; in TCRdb, only in-frame clones are kept and a portion is missing. Clonal size and the V and J genes are those of that table, whereas D and trimming came from the DNA. The sample yields approximately 2.1 million clones, more than 85% seen once. V shed 7 bases, J shed 2 bases, and the junction held 13 bases outside the gene matches. Germline CDR1 WSHSY, CDR2 SAAADI. CDR3 length: 17 amino acids.

The origin of this receptor is a man in his late teens or twenties in good health. Some clones in this sample may be carry-over from other donors' samples. The chain employs TRBV10-2 and TRBJ2-1, with TRBD2 matching 8 bases. Material: naive CD4+ T cells from PBMCs. Subset specified: CD45RA+ positively selected. The CDR3 sequence: CASTERLAGTTYNEQFF. The DNA of the CDR3 is TGCGCCAGCACGGAGAGGCTAGCGGGCACCACCTACAATGAGCAGTTCTTC.